A selection of T cell receptor beta chains follows, all from one sample in a study of blood T cell repertoires in COVID-19. Repertoires were generated with immunoSEQ multiplex PCR, while TCRdb's copy carries only in-frame clones and drops some. The profile shows under 150,000 clones, roughly 80% of them singletons. The sequencing input was peripheral blood. Receptor source: a human donor in a cohort sampled during active COVID-19. CDR3s include the opening cysteine and the closing phenylalanine or tryptophan. Each record gives: V gene, D gene, J gene, clone size, CDR3 protein, CDR3 DNA. The D gene is left open where the match is weak. Not every row has a clone size; where given, it reads once, few, many or a size class.

TRBV5-1	NA	TRBJ1-1	NA	CASSLSGDTEAFF	TGCGCCAGCAGCTTATCAGGGGACACTGAAGCTTTCTTT
TRBV11-2	TRBD2	TRBJ2-1	NA	CASSWGGGATTDEQFF	TGTGCCAGCAGCTGGGGCGGGGGGGCAACTACCGATGAGCAGTTCTTC
TRBV7-2	NA	TRBJ2-7	once	CASSLAMAGRYEQYF	TGTGCCAGCAGCTTAGCGATGGCAGGGCGCTACGAGCAGTACTTC
TRBV7-2	TRBD2	TRBJ2-5	NA	CASSLGLAGGRIETQYF	TGTGCCAGCAGCTTAGGACTAGCGGGGGGCAGGATAGAGACCCAGTACTTC
TRBV7-7	NA	TRBJ2-5	once	CASSLSTGNWRLETQYF	TGTGCCAGCAGCTTATCAACAGGGAATTGGCGTCTAGAGACCCAGTACTTC
TRBV6-2/TRBV6-3	TRBD1	TRBJ2-4	NA	CASRPPLGQKNIQYF	TGTGCCAGCCGCCCCCCCCTGGGACAGAAAAACATTCAGTACTTC
TRBV2	TRBD1	TRBJ2-3	NA	CASSDGTGLSTDTQYF	TGTGCCAGCAGTGATGGGACAGGACTTAGCACAGATACGCAGTATTTT
TRBV7-2	NA	TRBJ2-7	NA	CASSLLAGYEQYF	TGTGCCAGCAGCTTACTGGCAGGATACGAGCAGTACTTC
TRBV6-1	NA	TRBJ1-4	NA	CASSERGLSNEKLFF	TGTGCCAGCAGTGAGAGGGGGTTAAGTAATGAAAAACTGTTTTTT
TRBV9	TRBD1	TRBJ1-6	NA	CASSVEGTGGNSPLHF	TGTGCCAGCAGCGTAGAAGGGACAGGGGGCAATTCACCCCTCCACTTT
TRBV28	NA	TRBJ2-5	NA	CASSYPGQETQYF	TGTGCCAGCAGTTACCCGGGCCAAGAGACCCAGTACTTC
TRBV12-5	NA	TRBJ2-7	NA	CASGLGGTGSSYEQYF	TGTGCTAGTGGTTTGGGGGGGACTGGAAGCTCCTACGAGCAGTACTTC
TRBV18	NA	TRBJ1-1	NA	CASSPVRGTEAFF	TGTGCCAGCTCCCCCGTTAGAGGCACTGAAGCTTTCTTT
TRBV7-9	NA	TRBJ1-4	NA	CASSLDGGAINEKLFF	TGTGCCAGCAGCTTGGATGGGGGGGCAATAAATGAAAAACTGTTTTTT
TRBV7-9	NA	TRBJ2-7	NA	CASSRGPSEQYF	TGTGCCAGCAGTAGGGGTCCCTCCGAGCAGTACTTC
TRBV5-1	NA	TRBJ1-4	NA	CASSSGEKLFF	TGCGCCAGCAGCTCAGGAGAAAAACTGTTTTTT
TRBV6-5	NA	TRBJ1-2	NA	CASRPGLTSLYGYTF	TGTGCCAGCAGACCGGGACTGACTTCTCTCTACGGCTACACCTTC